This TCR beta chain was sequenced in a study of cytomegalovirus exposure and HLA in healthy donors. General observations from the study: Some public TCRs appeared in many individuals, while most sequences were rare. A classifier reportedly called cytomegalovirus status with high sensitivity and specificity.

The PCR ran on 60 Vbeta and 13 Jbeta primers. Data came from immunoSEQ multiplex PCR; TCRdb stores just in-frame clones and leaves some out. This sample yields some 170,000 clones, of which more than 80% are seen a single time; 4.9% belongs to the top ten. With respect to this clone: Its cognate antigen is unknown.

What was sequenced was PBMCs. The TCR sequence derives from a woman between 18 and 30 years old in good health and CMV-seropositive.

DNA for the CDR3: TGTGCCAGCAGCGGGGACAGGGCGGGCAATCAGCCCCAGCATTTT. This codes for CASSGDRAGNQPQHF. This chain uses TRBV7-8 with TRBJ1-5; 9 bases match TRBD1. After removal of 5 bases from V and 2 bases from J, the junction contained 4 bases not matched to a gene. The CDR3 totals 15 residues. In germline, CDR1 is SGHVS, CDR2 FQNEAQ.